The 16 T cell receptor beta chains presented below share a single source sample, sequenced in a study of T cell responses to AZD1222 COVID-19 vaccine (dated by TCRdb to about 2021). Preparation of the library involved the immunoSEQ multiplex PCR assay. Not all clones reach the TCRdb copy of this immuneACCESS table, which keeps in-frame sequences only. Checked studies attribute under half of the gap to unresolved V genes and leave the rest unexplained. The table for this sample lists tens of thousands of clones; around 90% of them were counted only once. In total, the top ten clones hold 24% of the sample. In the paper's terms, the time point label means: baseline before first vaccination. The material was peripheral blood, obtained on day 0 of AZD1222 vaccination. Receptor source: an adult in good health.

V is TRBV18 and J is TRBJ1-5; unclear D gene. Trimming took off 5 bases at V and 6 bases at J, with 14 bases between the two ends. CDR1 and CDR2 from the germline V gene are KGHSH and LQKENI. CDR3 size: 14 residues. CDR3 bases: TGTGCCAGCTCAAAAGAGGTTGAAGTTCAGCCCCAGCATTTT. Protein sequence: CASSKEVEVQPQHF.

The J gene is TRBJ2-2, the V gene TRBV6-5, with D perhaps matching TRBD1 (5 bases). Trimming took 10 bases from V and 1 from J, leaving 16 bases between them. Germline CDR1 MNHEY, CDR2 SVGAGI. The CDR3 is 15 amino acids. The CDR3 region is CATHGGHLNTGELFF. The DNA of the CDR3 is TGTGCCACCCACGGCGGACACCTGAACACCGGGGAGCTGTTTTTT.

The J gene is TRBJ2-7, the V gene TRBV21-1; the DNA was not used to check the table's D call, TRBD1. TRBV21-1 corresponds to a pseudogene. CDR3 length: 14 residues. The CDR3 loop reads CASSSRDRDREQYF. Written as DNA, the CDR3 is TGTGCCAGCAGCAGCCGGGACAGGGATAGGGAGCAGTACTTC.

The gene calls are TRBV2 and TRBJ1-2; D is possibly TRBD1 (6 bases). V was shortened by 4 bases and J by 2 bases, with 8 bases between the two germline ends. The germline gives CDR1 SNHLY, CDR2 FYNNEI. CDR3 length: 13 amino acids. The CDR3 spells CASSVGQNYGYTF. The CDR3 region has the DNA TGTGCCAGCAGTGTCGGACAGAACTATGGCTACACCTTC.

This clone is a singleton in its sample. V and J are TRBV7-9 and TRBJ1-1; the match to TRBD1 covers 9 bases. The CDR3 spans 16 residues. Germline lookup yields CDR1 SEHNR and CDR2 FQNEAQ (reference sequence). Trimming at V came to 4 bases and at J to 0 bases, leaving 6 bases not matched to a gene. CDR3 sequence reads: CASSSDRGLMNTEAFF. The DNA for the CDR3 is TGTGCCAGCAGCTCGGACAGGGGCCTCATGAACACTGAAGCTTTCTTT.

This rearrangement joins TRBV5-4 to TRBJ1-1; D gene uncertain. In germline, CDR1 is SGHNT, CDR2 YYREEE (reference sequence). V lost 2 bases and J lost 1, with 9 bases in between. This CDR3 has 14 residues. This CDR3 reads CASSFSTGNTEAFF. The DNA for the CDR3 is TGTGCCAGCAGCTTCTCGACCGGGAACACTGAAGCTTTCTTT.

The chain links TRBV7-9 to TRBJ2-1; D gene ambiguous. Per germline, CDR1 SEHNR and CDR2 FQNEAQ (reference sequence). Trimming took 1 base from V and 7 from J, leaving 14 bases between them. CDR3 length equals 15 residues. Here the CDR3 DNA reads TGTGCCAGCAGCTTAGAAGGTAGGGTGGGAAATGAGCAGTTCTTC. Its protein product is CASSLEGRVGNEQFF.

The gene calls are TRBV30 and TRBJ2-2; D is ambiguous. The germline CDR1 and CDR2 sequences are GTSNPN and SVGIG (reference sequence). The V end was cut by 0 bases, the J end by 2 bases, with 4 bases between. The CDR3 has 13 amino acids. CDR3 coding DNA: TGTGCCTGGAGTGTATCCAACACCGGGGAGCTGTTTTTT. This codes for CAWSVSNTGELFF.

J is TRBJ1-6 and V is TRBV5-6; D remains ambiguous. CDR3 length equals 18 residues. Germline loops: CDR1 SGHDT, CDR2 YYEEEE. Trimming pared 1 base from V and 0 bases from J, leaving 14 bases between. The DNA for the CDR3 is TGTGCCAGCAGCTTGAAAGATAGAGGGTACTCCTATAATTCACCCCTCCACTTT. As protein: CASSLKDRGYSYNSPLHF.

The chain links TRBV3-1 (or the pseudogene TRBV3-2) to TRBJ1-1; D gene ambiguous. V lost 2 bases and J lost 5, with 6 bases in between. Germline-derived CDR1 and CDR2 are LGHDT and YNNKEL (reference sequence). The CDR3 spans 12 residues. CDR3 region: CASSQRVTEAFF. The CDR3, as DNA: TGTGCCAGCAGCCAACGGGTAACTGAAGCTTTCTTT.

V gene TRBV2 combines with J gene TRBJ1-2, with D uncertain. The V gene's germline CDR1 is SNHLY and CDR2 FYNNEI. The germline V and J ends were trimmed by 7 bases and 3 bases, with 9 bases remaining between them. The CDR3 is 12 amino acids. CDR3 nucleotides: TGTGCCAGCAAGGCAGGAGACTATGGCTACACCTTC. Protein sequence: CASKAGDYGYTF.

This chain links TRBV7-9 with TRBJ1-1, with TRBD1 as a possible D gene (5 bases). Trimming removed 5 bases from V and 2 bases from J, with 6 bases in between. The length of the CDR3 is 12 residues. CDR1 is SEHNR and CDR2 is FQNEAQ in the germline V gene (reference sequence). Here the CDR3 reads CASSGDNTEAFF. Here the CDR3 DNA reads TGTGCCAGCAGCGGGGACAACACTGAAGCTTTCTTT.

The chain employs TRBV7-9 and TRBJ2-2, with D possibly TRBD2 on 6 matching bases. The CDR3 has 16 residues. Trimming took off 2 bases at V and 7 bases at J, with 17 bases between the two ends. The germline CDR1 and CDR2 sequences are SEHNR and FQNEAQ (reference sequence). The CDR3 region is CASSLPSLALIGELFF. As DNA, the CDR3 is TGTGCCAGCAGCTTACCAAGTCTAGCGTTGATCGGGGAGCTGTTTTTT.

This clone was seen more than once but under ten times. J is TRBJ2-2 and V is TRBV6-5; a possible D gene is TRBD2 (6 bases). Germline loops: CDR1 MNHEY, CDR2 SVGAGI. The V end was cut by 6 bases, the J end by 4 bases, with 15 bases between. The CDR3 length is 15 residues. The DNA for the CDR3 is TGTGCCAGCAGACCACGAAAAGCGGGCACCGGGGAGCTGTTTTTT. Translating it yields CASRPRKAGTGELFF.

V gene TRBV11-2 combines with J gene TRBJ2-1; possible D gene TRBD2, 5 bases. The CDR3 is made up of 14 amino acids. The V gene's germline CDR1 is SGHAT and CDR2 FQNNGV. Trimming removed 6 bases at V and 4 bases at J, with 13 bases between. The CDR3 is CASREDGLYNEQFF. The CDR3, as DNA: TGTGCCAGCAGGGAGGACGGCCTATACAATGAGCAGTTCTTC.

V and J are TRBV20-1 and TRBJ1-5; D not certain. Trimming pared 3 bases from V and 2 bases from J, leaving 8 bases between. The CDR3 is made up of 13 amino acids. CDR1 is DFQATT, CDR2 SNEGSKA, per germline (reference sequence). This CDR3 is CSASTLGNQPQHF. DNA for the CDR3: TGCAGTGCTAGTACCCTGGGCAATCAGCCCCAGCATTTT.